These T cell receptor beta chains were read from a single sample in a study of Ad26.COV2.S vaccination and SARS-CoV-2 variants. Data came from immunoSEQ multiplex PCR; TCRdb stores just in-frame clones and leaves some out. The sample carries around 450,000 clones, 75% to 95% recorded once. The sequenced sample was peripheral blood, obtained in a trial of Ad26.COV2.S vaccine versus placebo. The receptors were sampled from a person aged 18-65 years who received the Ad26.COV2.S COVID-19 vaccine or a placebo. The conserved cysteine and the conserved F or W are not part of the CDR3 here.

V gene: TRBV2; J gene: TRBJ2-7; CDR3 length: 10; CDR3 protein: ASSAEGYEQY
V gene: TRBV5-4; J gene: TRBJ2-1; CDR3 length: 11; CDR3 protein: ASSLAGRNEQF
V gene: TRBV28; J gene: TRBJ2-2; CDR3 length: 15; CDR3 protein: ASSLWGRGKNTGELF
V gene: TRBV19; J gene: TRBJ2-1; CDR3 length: 11; CDR3 protein: ASMSGRGNEQF
V gene: TRBV27; J gene: TRBJ2-5; CDR3 length: 10; CDR3 protein: ASGTPSETQY
V gene: TRBV19; J gene: TRBJ2-1; CDR3 length: 14; CDR3 protein: ASSIVGTASYNEQF
V gene: TRBV23-1; J gene: TRBJ1-2; CDR3 length: 13; CDR3 protein: ASSQWTGGADGYT
V gene: TRBV15; J gene: TRBJ1-1; CDR3 length: 10; CDR3 protein: ATSGSLTEAF
V gene: TRBV19; J gene: TRBJ2-2; CDR3 length: 15; CDR3 protein: ASSLPGTSPNTGELF
V gene: TRBV4-2; J gene: TRBJ2-7; CDR3 length: 13; CDR3 protein: ASSQETSGRAKQY
V gene: TRBV10-3; J gene: TRBJ2-3; CDR3 length: 14; CDR3 protein: AISEGLAGRTDTQY
V gene: TRBV2; J gene: TRBJ1-1; CDR3 length: 11; CDR3 protein: ASSEDMNTEAF
V gene: TRBV5-6; J gene: TRBJ2-1; CDR3 length: 11; CDR3 protein: ASSLVGRNEQF
V gene: TRBV28; J gene: TRBJ2-2; CDR3 length: 11; CDR3 protein: ASISSNTGELF
V gene: TRBV25-1; J gene: TRBJ1-1; CDR3 length: 15; CDR3 protein: ASSVAGGDREYTEAF
V gene: TRBV7-3; J gene: TRBJ2-1; CDR3 length: 11; CDR3 protein: ASSLTANNEQF
V gene: TRBV7-6; J gene: TRBJ2-1; CDR3 length: 13; CDR3 protein: ASSSPEGQVNEQF
V gene: TRBV7-2; J gene: TRBJ2-7; CDR3 length: 10; CDR3 protein: ASRNRAYEQY
V gene: TRBV19; J gene: TRBJ2-1; CDR3 length: 14; CDR3 protein: ASSVRLAGGTNEQF
V gene: TRBV19; J gene: TRBJ2-2; CDR3 length: 14; CDR3 protein: ASTRAGGPNTGELF
V gene: TRBV7-8; J gene: TRBJ2-7; CDR3 length: 12; CDR3 protein: ASSLGESEYEQY
V gene: TRBV5-5; J gene: TRBJ1-5; CDR3 length: 14; CDR3 protein: ASSLGQGYSNQPQH
V gene: TRBV19; J gene: TRBJ1-5; CDR3 length: 14; CDR3 protein: ASSIPQSPPNQPQH
V gene: TRBV5-4; J gene: TRBJ2-2; CDR3 length: 14; CDR3 protein: ASSIAGSLEAGELF
V gene: TRBV3-1/TRBV3-2; J gene: TRBJ2-7; CDR3 length: 10; CDR3 protein: ASSQGADEQY
V gene: TRBV7-2; J gene: TRBJ2-1; CDR3 length: 13; CDR3 protein: ASSPGQGAWSEQF
V gene: TRBV5-4; J gene: TRBJ1-3; CDR3 length: 13; CDR3 protein: ASSLDGVTGNTIY
V gene: TRBV4-3; J gene: TRBJ2-7; CDR3 length: 14; CDR3 protein: ASSLGLAGEGYEQY
V gene: TRBV2; J gene: TRBJ2-7; CDR3 length: 12; CDR3 protein: ASSEWTGTGEQY
V gene: TRBV4-1; J gene: TRBJ2-7; CDR3 length: 12; CDR3 protein: ASSPGTAIYEQY
V gene: TRBV28; J gene: TRBJ2-7; CDR3 length: 10; CDR3 protein: ASSSYRYEQY